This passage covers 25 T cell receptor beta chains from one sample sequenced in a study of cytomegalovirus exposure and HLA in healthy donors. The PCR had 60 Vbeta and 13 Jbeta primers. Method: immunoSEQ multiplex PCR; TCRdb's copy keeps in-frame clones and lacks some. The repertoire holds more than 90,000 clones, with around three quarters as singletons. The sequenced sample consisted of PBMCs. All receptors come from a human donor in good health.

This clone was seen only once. The CDR3 reads CASSQDTQGSDQPQHF. The CDR3, as DNA: TGCGCCAGCAGCCAAGATACCCAGGGAAGTGATCAGCCCCAGCATTTT. The chain carries TRBV4-1 and TRBJ1-5; tentatively, D is TRBD1 (5 bases). The CDR3 is 16 amino acids. The ends were cut back, 0 bases at V and 5 bases at J, with 14 bases in the middle. Per germline, CDR1 MGHRA and CDR2 YSYEKL.

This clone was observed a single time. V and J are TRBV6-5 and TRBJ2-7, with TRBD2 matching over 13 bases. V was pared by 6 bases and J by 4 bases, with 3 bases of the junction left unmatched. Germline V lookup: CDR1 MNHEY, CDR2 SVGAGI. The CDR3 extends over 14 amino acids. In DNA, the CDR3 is TGTGCCAGCAGCACTAGCGGGAGGGCATACGAGCAGTACTTC. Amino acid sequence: CASSTSGRAYEQYF.

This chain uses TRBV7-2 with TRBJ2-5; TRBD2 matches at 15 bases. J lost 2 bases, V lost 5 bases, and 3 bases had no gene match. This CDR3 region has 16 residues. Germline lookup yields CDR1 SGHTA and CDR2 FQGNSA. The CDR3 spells CASSGLAGGRQETQYF. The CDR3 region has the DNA TGTGCCAGCAGCGGACTAGCGGGAGGGAGACAAGAGACCCAGTACTTC. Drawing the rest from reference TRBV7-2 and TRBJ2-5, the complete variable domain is GAGVSQSPSNKVTEKGKDVELRCDPISGHTALYWYRQSLGQGLEFLIYFQGNSAPDKSGLPSDRFSAERTGGSVSTLTIQRTQQEDSAVYLCASSGLAGGRQETQYFGPGTRLLVL.

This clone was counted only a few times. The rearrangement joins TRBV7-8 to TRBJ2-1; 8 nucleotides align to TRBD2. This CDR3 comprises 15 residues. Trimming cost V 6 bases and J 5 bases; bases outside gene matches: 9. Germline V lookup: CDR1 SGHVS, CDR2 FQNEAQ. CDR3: CASRTRGGRDNEQFF. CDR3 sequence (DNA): TGTGCCAGCAGGACTCGGGGGGGCCGCGACAATGAGCAGTTCTTC.

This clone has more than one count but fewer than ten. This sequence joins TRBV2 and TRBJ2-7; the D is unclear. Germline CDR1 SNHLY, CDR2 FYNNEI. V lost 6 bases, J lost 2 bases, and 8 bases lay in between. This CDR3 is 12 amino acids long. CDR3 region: CASRTRPYEQYF. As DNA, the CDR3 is TGTGCCAGCAGGACAAGACCCTACGAGCAGTACTTC.

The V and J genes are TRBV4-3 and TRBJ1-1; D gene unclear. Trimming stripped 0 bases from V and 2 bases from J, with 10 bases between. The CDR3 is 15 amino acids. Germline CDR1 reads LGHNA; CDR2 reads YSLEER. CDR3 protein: CASSQELGRNTEAFF. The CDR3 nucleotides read TGCGCCAGCAGCCAAGAGCTAGGCCGAAACACTGAAGCTTTCTTT.

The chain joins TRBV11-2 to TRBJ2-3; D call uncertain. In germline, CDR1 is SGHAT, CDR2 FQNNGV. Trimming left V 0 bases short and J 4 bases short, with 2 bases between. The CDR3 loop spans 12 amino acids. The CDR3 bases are TGTGCCAGCAGCTTAGACGCAGATACGCAGTATTTT. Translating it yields CASSLDADTQYF.

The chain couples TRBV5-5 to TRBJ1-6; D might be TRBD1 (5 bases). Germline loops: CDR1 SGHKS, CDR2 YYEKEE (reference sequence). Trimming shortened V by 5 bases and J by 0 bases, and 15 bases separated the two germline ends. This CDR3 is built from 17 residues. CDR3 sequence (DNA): TGTGCCAGCAGGGACGGGGGAGGGAGCTCCTATAATTCACCCCTCCACTTT. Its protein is CASRDGGGSSYNSPLHF.

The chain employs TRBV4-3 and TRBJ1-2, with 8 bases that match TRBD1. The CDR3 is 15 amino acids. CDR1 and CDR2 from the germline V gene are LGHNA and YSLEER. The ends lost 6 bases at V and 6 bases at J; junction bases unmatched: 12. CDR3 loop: CASSSAGGQGNGYTF. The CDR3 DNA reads TGCGCCAGCAGTTCGGCAGGGGGCCAGGGGAATGGCTACACCTTC.

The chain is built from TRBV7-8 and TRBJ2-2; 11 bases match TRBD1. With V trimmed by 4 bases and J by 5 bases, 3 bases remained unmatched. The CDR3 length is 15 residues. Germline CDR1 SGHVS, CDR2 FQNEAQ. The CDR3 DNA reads TGTGCCAGCAGCTACCGGGACAGGGGGACCGGGGAGCTGTTTTTT. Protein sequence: CASSYRDRGTGELFF. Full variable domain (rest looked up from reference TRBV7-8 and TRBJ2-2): GAGVSQSPRYKVAKRGQDVALRCDPISGHVSLFWYQQALGQGPEFLTYFQNEAQLDKSGLPSDRFFAERPEGSVSTLKIQRTQQEDSAVYLCASSYRDRGTGELFFGEGSRLTVL.

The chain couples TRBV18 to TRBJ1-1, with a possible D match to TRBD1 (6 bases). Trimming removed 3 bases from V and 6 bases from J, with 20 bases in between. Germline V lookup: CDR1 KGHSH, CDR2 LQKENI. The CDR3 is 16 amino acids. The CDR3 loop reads CASSPQIPGTLAEAFF. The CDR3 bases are TGTGCCAGCTCACCCCAGATCCCCGGGACACTAGCTGAAGCTTTCTTT.

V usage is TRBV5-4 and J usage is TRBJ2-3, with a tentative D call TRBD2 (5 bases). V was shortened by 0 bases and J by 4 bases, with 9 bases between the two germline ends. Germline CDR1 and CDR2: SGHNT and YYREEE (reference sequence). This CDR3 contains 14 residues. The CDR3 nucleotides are TGTGCCAGCAGCTTGGGGAGGAAATCAGATACGCAGTATTTT. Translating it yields CASSLGRKSDTQYF.

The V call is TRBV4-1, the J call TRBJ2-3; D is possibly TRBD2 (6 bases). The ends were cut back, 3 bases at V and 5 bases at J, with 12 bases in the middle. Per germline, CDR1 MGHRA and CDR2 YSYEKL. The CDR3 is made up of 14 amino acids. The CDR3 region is CASSHLMRGDTQYF. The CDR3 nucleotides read TGCGCCAGCAGCCATCTGATGCGGGGAGATACGCAGTATTTT.

In nucleotides, the CDR3 is TGTGCCACCAAACCTGACAGGAACAATCAGCCCCAGCATTTT. Translated, it gives CATKPDRNNQPQHF. The chain combines TRBV15 with TRBJ1-5; weak D call: TRBD1 (6 bases). The CDR3 runs to 14 residues. V was pared by 7 bases and J by 3 bases, with 13 bases between. In germline, CDR1 is LNHNV, CDR2 YYDKDF (reference sequence).

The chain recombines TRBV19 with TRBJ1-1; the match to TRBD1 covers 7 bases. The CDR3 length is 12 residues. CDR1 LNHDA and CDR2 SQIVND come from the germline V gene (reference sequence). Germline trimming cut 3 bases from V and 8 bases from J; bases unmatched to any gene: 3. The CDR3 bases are TGTGCCAGTAGTATCGGCAGGGGGGAAGCTTTCTTT. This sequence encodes CASSIGRGEAFF. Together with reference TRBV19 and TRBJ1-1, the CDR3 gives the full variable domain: DGGITQSPKYLFRKEGQNVTLSCEQNLNHDAMYWYRQDPGQGLRLIYYSQIVNDFQKGDIAEGYSVSREKKESFPLTVTSAQKNPTAFYLCASSIGRGEAFFGQGTRLTVV.

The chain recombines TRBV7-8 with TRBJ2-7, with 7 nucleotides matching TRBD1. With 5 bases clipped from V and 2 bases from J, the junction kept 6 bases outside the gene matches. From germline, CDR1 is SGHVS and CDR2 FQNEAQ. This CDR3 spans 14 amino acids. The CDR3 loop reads CASSTQGGTYEQYF. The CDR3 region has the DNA TGTGCCAGCAGCACCCAAGGGGGCACCTACGAGCAGTACTTC. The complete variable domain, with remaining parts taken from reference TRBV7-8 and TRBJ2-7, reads GAGVSQSPRYKVAKRGQDVALRCDPISGHVSLFWYQQALGQGPEFLTYFQNEAQLDKSGLPSDRFFAERPEGSVSTLKIQRTQQEDSAVYLCASSTQGGTYEQYFGPGTRLTVT.

As DNA, the CDR3 is TGTGCCAGCAGGTGGGCTAGCGGTTACGAGCAGTACTTC. Its protein is CASRWASGYEQYF. This chain uses TRBV7-2 with TRBJ2-7, with TRBD2 matching 7 bases. Germline CDR1 reads SGHTA; CDR2 reads FQGNSA. This CDR3 comprises 13 residues. The V segment lost 6 bases and the J segment 4 bases; nucleotides outside the gene matches: 6.

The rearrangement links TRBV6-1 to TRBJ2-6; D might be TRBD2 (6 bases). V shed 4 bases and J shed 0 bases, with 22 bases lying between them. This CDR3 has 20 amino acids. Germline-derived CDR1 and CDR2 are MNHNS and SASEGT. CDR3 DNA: TGTGCCAGCAGTGGGGACCCTGGATGGGGGGTTAGCTCTGGGGCCAACGTCCTGACTTTC. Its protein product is CASSGDPGWGVSSGANVLTF.

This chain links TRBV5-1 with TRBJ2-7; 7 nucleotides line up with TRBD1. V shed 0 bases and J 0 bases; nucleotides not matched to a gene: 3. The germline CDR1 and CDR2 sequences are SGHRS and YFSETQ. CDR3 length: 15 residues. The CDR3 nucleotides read TGCGCCAGCAGCTTGGTCGCAGGGGGCTCCTACGAGCAGTACTTC. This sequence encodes CASSLVAGGSYEQYF.

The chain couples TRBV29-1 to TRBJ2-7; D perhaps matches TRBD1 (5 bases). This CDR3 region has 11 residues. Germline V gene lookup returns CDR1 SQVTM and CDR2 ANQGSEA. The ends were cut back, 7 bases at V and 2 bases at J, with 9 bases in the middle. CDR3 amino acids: CSGTSAYEQYF. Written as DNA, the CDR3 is TGCAGCGGGACAAGCGCCTACGAGCAGTACTTC.

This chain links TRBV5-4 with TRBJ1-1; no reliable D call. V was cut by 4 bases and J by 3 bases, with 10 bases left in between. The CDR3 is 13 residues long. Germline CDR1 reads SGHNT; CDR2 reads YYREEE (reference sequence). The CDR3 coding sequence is TGTGCCAGCAGCCGAGGCGGGGACACTGAAGCTTTCTTT. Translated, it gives CASSRGGDTEAFF.

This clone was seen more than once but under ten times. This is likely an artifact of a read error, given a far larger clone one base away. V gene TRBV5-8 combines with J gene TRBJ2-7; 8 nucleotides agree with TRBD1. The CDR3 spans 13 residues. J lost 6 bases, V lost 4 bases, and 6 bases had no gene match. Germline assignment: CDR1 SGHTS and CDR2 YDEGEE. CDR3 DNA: TGTGCCAGCAGCCCCTCGACAGGGGCCGAGCAGTACTTC. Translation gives CASSPSTGAEQYF.

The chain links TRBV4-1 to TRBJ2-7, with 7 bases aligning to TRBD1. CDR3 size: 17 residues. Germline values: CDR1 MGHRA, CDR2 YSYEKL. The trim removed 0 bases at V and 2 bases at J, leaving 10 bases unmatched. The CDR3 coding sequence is TGCGCCAGCAGCCAAGATGGGACAGAGTCTACGGCCTACGAGCAGTACTTC. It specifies CASSQDGTESTAYEQYF.

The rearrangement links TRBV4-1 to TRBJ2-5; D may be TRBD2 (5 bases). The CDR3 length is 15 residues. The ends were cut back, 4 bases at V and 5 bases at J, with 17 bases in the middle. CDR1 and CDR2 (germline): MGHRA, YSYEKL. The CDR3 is CASSLTGSGLETQYF. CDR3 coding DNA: TGCGCCAGCAGCCTGACGGGATCCGGGTTGGAGACCCAGTACTTC.

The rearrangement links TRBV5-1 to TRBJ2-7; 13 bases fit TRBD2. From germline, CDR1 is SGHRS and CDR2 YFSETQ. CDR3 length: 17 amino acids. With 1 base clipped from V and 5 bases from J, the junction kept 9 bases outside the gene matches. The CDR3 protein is CASSLWTSGGYGHEQYF. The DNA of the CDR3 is TGCGCCAGCAGCTTGTGGACTAGCGGGGGCTACGGTCACGAGCAGTACTTC.